A single sample is the source of the 22 T cell receptor beta chains below, sequenced in a study of blood T cell repertoires in COVID-19 (dated by TCRdb to 2018 to 2020). Libraries were built with the immunoSEQ multiplex PCR assay. The table comes from immuneACCESS by way of TCRdb, which keeps in-frame sequences with V and J called. Part of the clones is missing from these tables; in studies checked, under half for an unresolved V gene and the rest for unknown reasons. Counted in this sample were 200,000 to 300,000 clones; more than 80% of them appeared once. In total, the top ten clones hold roughly 0.95% of the sample. The sample was PBMCs or T cells enriched from blood (not recorded which). These receptors originate from a man in his fifties or sixties who had been exposed to COVID-19.

The chain couples TRBV3-1 (or the pseudogene TRBV3-2) to TRBJ2-1; D might be TRBD2 (7 bases). CDR3 size: 16 residues. Trimming left V 5 bases short and J 5 bases short, with 19 bases between. Germline V CDR1 and CDR2: LGHDT, YNNKEL (reference sequence). In DNA form, the CDR3 reads TGTGCCAGCAGCAAATCCAATGGGGGGGCACACAATGAGCAGTTCTTC. Translating gives CASSKSNGGAHNEQFF.

The V and J genes are TRBV11-2 and TRBJ1-2; the match to TRBD1 covers 9 bases. V lost 4 bases and J lost 4; bases outside the gene matches: 10. This CDR3 spans 16 amino acids. Looked up from germline, CDR1 is SGHAT and CDR2 is FQNNGV. CDR3 amino acids: CASSSLRDRAAYGYTF. As DNA, the CDR3 is TGTGCCAGCAGCTCCCTCCGGGACAGGGCCGCCTATGGCTACACCTTC.

V is TRBV14 and J is TRBJ1-6; TRBD1 matches 7 bases. V dropped 10 bases and J dropped 6; count of bases not matched to a gene: 12. The CDR3 loop spans 15 amino acids. Germline CDR1 SGHDN, CDR2 FVKESK. The CDR3 DNA follows: TGTGCCAACGGGAACAGGGGAGCAATTAATTCACCCCTCCACTTT. It encodes CANGNRGAINSPLHF. Combining the CDR3 with reference TRBV14 and TRBJ1-6 gives the whole variable domain EAGVTQFPSHSVIEKGQTVTLRCDPISGHDNLYWYRRVMGKEIKFLLHFVKESKQDESGMPNNRFLAERTGGTYSTLKVQPAELEDSGVYFCANGNRGAINSPLHFGNGTRLTVT.

The chain recombines TRBV4-1 with TRBJ1-5; 9 bases are a match to TRBD1. The J segment lost 4 bases and the V segment lost 3 bases, leaving 13 bases of the junction unmatched. The germline CDR1 and CDR2 sequences are MGHRA and YSYEKL. CDR3 length: 18 residues. CDR3 bases: TGCGCCAGCAGCCATGCCCCGGGACAGGGCCTAGGGAATCAGCCCCAGCATTTT. This translates into CASSHAPGQGLGNQPQHF.

CDR3 coding DNA: TGTGCCAGTAGTATGGGGCGGGGGGTGTTCACTGAAGCTTTCTTT. Protein: CASSMGRGVFTEAFF. The gene calls are TRBV19 and TRBJ1-1, with D perhaps matching TRBD1 (5 bases). Trimming took off 3 bases at V and 4 bases at J, with 15 bases between the two ends. This CDR3 region has 15 residues. Germline CDR1 is LNHDA and CDR2 is SQIVND (reference sequence).

The rearrangement joins TRBV6-5 to TRBJ1-1; D not certain. CDR3 length: 14 amino acids. The V end lost 5 bases, the J end lost 5 bases, and 15 bases lay between the germline ends. Germline CDR1 is MNHEY and CDR2 is SVGAGI. DNA of the CDR3: TGTGCCAGCAGTCCCATAGGACTTTTAACTGAAGCTTTCTTT. Translating it yields CASSPIGLLTEAFF.

This chain joins TRBV5-6 and TRBJ1-1, with 7 positions matching TRBD1. The V segment lost 0 bases and the J segment 3 bases; nucleotides outside the gene matches: 2. This CDR3 comprises 14 residues. From germline, CDR1 is SGHDT and CDR2 YYEEEE. CDR3 amino acids: CASSLGDSHTEAFF. Here the CDR3 DNA reads TGTGCCAGCAGCTTGGGGGACAGTCACACTGAAGCTTTCTTT.

The chain recombines TRBV9 with TRBJ2-1, with D perhaps matching TRBD2 (7 bases). CDR3 length: 14 amino acids. The germline gives CDR1 SGDLS, CDR2 YYNGEE. With 4 bases removed from V and 10 bases from J, the gap between germline ends came to 18 bases. CDR3 loop: CASSRQPQGGEQFF. CDR3 coding DNA: TGTGCCAGCAGCCGGCAACCACAGGGAGGGGAGCAGTTCTTC.

The sample holds one count of this clone. The V call is TRBV28, the J call TRBJ1-1; 9 bases agree with TRBD1. This CDR3 spans 12 amino acids. J gave up 12 bases and V 2 bases, and 4 bases lay outside the gene matches. In germline, CDR1 is MDHEN, CDR2 SYDVKM. The CDR3 protein is CASSLGDRVSFF. The CDR3 DNA follows: TGTGCCAGCAGTTTAGGGGACAGGGTATCTTTCTTT.

The chain carries TRBV28 and TRBJ2-3; 7 nucleotides line up with TRBD2. The CDR3 consists of 17 residues. The germline V gene has CDR1 MDHEN and CDR2 SYDVKM. J gave up 0 bases and V 2 bases, and 8 bases lay outside the gene matches. The CDR3 is CASSLDSGPTSTDTQYF. The CDR3 DNA sequence: TGTGCCAGCAGTTTAGATAGCGGGCCGACTAGCACAGATACGCAGTATTTT. Based on the CDR3 plus reference TRBV28 and TRBJ2-3, the full variable domain is DVKVTQSSRYLVKRTGEKVFLECVQDMDHENMFWYRQDPGLGLRLIYFSYDVKMKEKGDIPEGYSVSREKKERFSLILESASTNQTSMYLCASSLDSGPTSTDTQYFGPGTRLTVL.

This chain connects TRBV3-1 (or the pseudogene TRBV3-2) to TRBJ1-2, with unresolved D. Germline assignment: CDR1 LGHDT and CDR2 YNNKEL (reference sequence). This CDR3 region has 15 residues. V was clipped by 0 bases and J by 1 base, with 9 bases between them. The CDR3 here is CASSQDPASNYGYTF. For the CDR3, the DNA is TGTGCCAGCAGCCAAGATCCCGCCAGTAACTATGGCTACACCTTC.

The rearrangement links TRBV11-2 to TRBJ1-2; TRBD1 matches at 8 bases. The CDR3 has 14 residues. Trimming cost V 5 bases and J 4 bases; bases outside gene matches: 6. The V gene's germline CDR1 is SGHAT and CDR2 FQNNGV. The CDR3 loop reads CASSDRGTRYGYTF. The CDR3 DNA follows: TGTGCCAGCAGCGACAGGGGTACACGCTATGGCTACACCTTC.

V gene TRBV28 combines with J gene TRBJ1-6; tentatively, D is TRBD1 (6 bases). V was shortened by 6 bases and J by 7 bases, with 13 bases between the two germline ends. Per germline, CDR1 MDHEN and CDR2 SYDVKM. The CDR3 has 14 amino acids. The CDR3 region is CASRGHLENSPLHF. The CDR3 bases are TGTGCCAGCAGGGGACACCTTGAAAATTCACCCCTCCACTTT. Looking up the rest from reference TRBV28 and TRBJ1-6 gives the full variable domain: DVKVTQSSRYLVKRTGEKVFLECVQDMDHENMFWYRQDPGLGLRLIYFSYDVKMKEKGDIPEGYSVSREKKERFSLILESASTNQTSMYLCASRGHLENSPLHFGNGTRLTVT.

V is TRBV7-9 and J is TRBJ2-5; weak D call: TRBD2 (5 bases). V lost 7 bases and J lost 5, with 14 bases in between. Germline V gene data show CDR1 as SEHNR and CDR2 as FQNEAQ (reference sequence). The CDR3 has 13 amino acids. In DNA form, the CDR3 reads TGTGCCAGCACTCCCCGGGATGGGGAGACCCAGTACTTC. It is translated as CASTPRDGETQYF.

The gene calls are TRBV18 and TRBJ1-1; D ambiguous. The germline gives CDR1 KGHSH, CDR2 LQKENI. CDR3 length: 13 amino acids. The V and J ends lost 4 bases and 6 bases respectively, with 12 bases between them. The chain's CDR3 is CASSRTAGPEAFF. The CDR3, as DNA: TGTGCCAGCTCACGAACAGCGGGCCCTGAAGCTTTCTTT.

This clone was seen only a few times. This chain connects TRBV3-1 (or the pseudogene TRBV3-2) to TRBJ1-6; TRBD1 matches 11 bases. Losses at the gene ends were 0 bases for V and 0 bases for J; bases not matched to a gene: 4. The CDR3 runs 19 residues. Germline CDR1 reads LGHDT; CDR2 reads YNNKEL (reference sequence). CDR3 DNA: TGTGCCAGCAGCCAAGAACTGGGGACAGGGGGCTCCTATAATTCACCCCTCCACTTT. It encodes CASSQELGTGGSYNSPLHF.

This chain uses TRBV10-1 with TRBJ1-1; D ambiguous. Germline lookup yields CDR1 WNHNN and CDR2 SYGVQD (reference sequence). The CDR3 sequence is 13 residues long. V dropped 3 bases and J dropped 5 bases, with 10 bases sitting between them. CDR3 sequence reads: CASSDGIGTEAFF. Here the CDR3 DNA reads TGCGCCAGCAGTGACGGGATAGGGACTGAAGCTTTCTTT.

The V gene is TRBV6-5, the J gene TRBJ2-1; a weak D match, TRBD1 (6 bases). The CDR3 has 13 amino acids. V was cut by 8 bases and J by 3 bases, with 11 bases left in between. From germline, CDR1 is MNHEY and CDR2 SVGAGI. This CDR3 reads CASGNRVYNEQFF. The DNA of the CDR3 is TGTGCCAGCGGCAACAGGGTCTACAATGAGCAGTTCTTC.

This chain links TRBV3-1 (or the pseudogene TRBV3-2) with TRBJ2-7; D possibly corresponds to TRBD2 (6 bases). The CDR3 has 16 residues. CDR1 and CDR2 (germline): LGHDT, YNNKEL (reference sequence). V was shortened by 3 bases and J by 0 bases, with 15 bases between the two germline ends. CDR3 nucleotide sequence: TGTGCCAGCAGCCACAGAACGGGGGACTCCTCCTACGAGCAGTACGTC. This sequence encodes CASSHRTGDSSYEQYV.

The chain joins TRBV14 to TRBJ1-2; D may be TRBD1 (6 bases). V was trimmed by 2 bases and J by 3 bases, leaving 13 bases between them. The CDR3 has 15 amino acids. Germline V gene lookup returns CDR1 SGHDN and CDR2 FVKESK. The CDR3: CASSQLARGHYGYTF. The CDR3 region has the DNA TGTGCCAGCAGCCAACTCGCCAGGGGTCACTATGGCTACACCTTC. The variable domain in full, with the rest retrieved from reference TRBV14 and TRBJ1-2, is EAGVTQFPSHSVIEKGQTVTLRCDPISGHDNLYWYRRVMGKEIKFLLHFVKESKQDESGMPNNRFLAERTGGTYSTLKVQPAELEDSGVYFCASSQLARGHYGYTFGSGTRLTVV.

Written as DNA, the CDR3 is TGTGCCAGCAGCCAAGGACTAGCGGGTCCTGGGGCCAACGTCCTGACTTTC. This sequence encodes CASSQGLAGPGANVLTF. The chain carries TRBV3-1 (or the pseudogene TRBV3-2) and TRBJ2-6; 10 nucleotides agree with TRBD2. Trimming at V came to 1 base and at J to 2 bases, leaving 2 bases not matched to a gene. CDR1 is LGHDT, CDR2 YNNKEL, per germline (reference sequence). This CDR3 comprises 17 residues.

The table lists this clone with a few counts. The V and J genes are TRBV18 and TRBJ1-1; possibly TRBD1 for D (5 bases). The germline V gene encodes CDR1 KGHSH and CDR2 LQKENI. V shed 6 bases and J shed 5 bases, with 16 bases lying between them. The CDR3 runs 14 residues. CDR3 sequence reads: CASSLSRVGTEAFF. In DNA, the CDR3 is TGTGCCAGCTCTCTCAGCAGGGTAGGTACTGAAGCTTTCTTT.